Below are 5 T cell receptor beta chains sequenced from a single sample in a study of T cells after yellow fever vaccination. Each CDR3 protein is one row after TCRdb ran MiXCR on the 5' RACE reads. The sample includes 450,000 to 650,000 distinct CDR3 sequences, just over 20% seen only once; the top ten take 16%. The starting material was PBMCs, obtained 21 days after the first yellow fever vaccination. Receptors were obtained from a young man who received the YFV17D yellow fever vaccine.

J is TRBJ1-5 and V is TRBV3-1; D is unclear. The CDR3 is 13 residues long. Trimming pared 1 base from V and 6 bases from J, leaving 7 bases between. Germline V lookup: CDR1 LGHDT, CDR2 YNNKEL (reference sequence). CDR3 protein: CASSQGESQPQHF. CDR3 nucleotides: TGTGCCAGCAGCCAAGGCGAAAGTCAGCCCCAGCATTTT.

The sample holds a few counts of this clonotype. This chain's CDR3 is CASSLYPGAKETQYF. The CDR3 DNA reads as TGCGCCAGCAGCCTGTACCCCGGGGCAAAAGAGACCCAGTACTTC. The chain employs TRBV5-1 and TRBJ2-5, with D perhaps being TRBD1 or TRBD2 (5 bases each). Germline V gene lookup returns CDR1 SGHRS and CDR2 YFSETQ. This CDR3 region has 15 residues. Trimming took 4 bases from V and 3 from J, leaving 16 bases between them.

This clonotype has only a few counts. The chain has TRBV7-9 and TRBJ1-1; D uncertain. The CDR3 covers 13 residues. Germline lookup yields CDR1 SEHNR and CDR2 FQNEAQ (reference sequence). Trimming shortened V by 6 bases and J by 1 base, and 9 bases separated the two germline ends. CDR3 DNA: TGTGCCAGCAGAAACCCGGGGAACACTGAAGCTTTCTTT. As protein: CASRNPGNTEAFF. Complete variable domain (other parts from reference TRBV7-9 and TRBJ1-1): DTGVSQNPRHKITKRGQNVTFRCDPISEHNRLYWYRQTLGQGPEFLTYFQNEAQLEKSRLLSDRFSAERPKGSFSTLEIQRTEQGDSAMYLCASRNPGNTEAFFGQGTRLTVV.

This clonotype turned up a few times. This chain links TRBV5-5 with TRBJ2-3, with D uncertain. Per the germline V gene, CDR1 is SGHKS and CDR2 is YYEKEE (reference sequence). The V and J ends lost 10 bases and 7 bases respectively, with 10 bases between them. The CDR3 is 10 residues long. CDR3 sequence (DNA): TGTGCCTACCGAAGGAATACGCAGTATTTT. It translates to CAYRRNTQYF. Looking up the rest from reference TRBV5-5 and TRBJ2-3 gives the full variable domain: DAGVTQSPTHLIKTRGQQVTLRCSPISGHKSVSWYQQVLGQGPQFIFQYYEKEERGRGNFPDRFSARQFPNYSSELNVNALLLGDSALYLCAYRRNTQYFGPGTRLTVL.

V and J are TRBV24-1 and TRBJ2-2, with D unresolved. Deletions cut 12 bases from V and 0 bases from J, with 22 bases between. This CDR3 region has 17 residues. CDR1 and CDR2 from the germline V gene are KGHDR and SFDVKD. The CDR3 spells CAARWRGQRTNTGELFF. The CDR3 DNA reads TGTGCCGCAAGGTGGCGAGGTCAGAGAACGAACACCGGGGAGCTGTTTTTT.